These 20 T cell receptor beta chains were all obtained from the same sample, sequenced in a study of T cell changes during pregnancy in multiple sclerosis. Assay: immunoSEQ multiplex PCR; the TCRdb copy retains only in-frame clones and omits some. Found here are 30,000 to 35,000 clones, roughly 89% of them singletons; the top ten hold approximately 8.7%. The sample was CD8+ T cells from peripheral blood mononuclear cells, taken in the first trimester of pregnancy. All receptors come from a female donor with multiple sclerosis, enrolled in a pregnancy study.

The chain employs TRBV23-1 and TRBJ1-2; D is perhaps TRBD1 (5 bases). TRBV23-1 is identified as an open reading frame with a role that is uncertain. Trimming shortened V by 2 bases and J by 2 bases, and 9 bases separated the two germline ends. The CDR3 sequence is 14 residues long. CDR3 sequence reads: CASSQPGNNYGYTF. The CDR3 DNA reads as TGCGCCAGCAGTCAACCAGGGAACAACTATGGCTACACCTTC.

The chain links TRBV6-5 to TRBJ2-2; a possible D gene is TRBD2 (5 bases). The germline V gene encodes CDR1 MNHEY and CDR2 SVGAGI. CDR3 length: 13 residues. V was trimmed by 6 bases and J by 7 bases, leaving 12 bases between them. The CDR3 sequence: CASRDGIVGELFF. CDR3 coding DNA: TGTGCCAGCAGAGACGGGATTGTCGGGGAGCTGTTTTTT.

The J gene is TRBJ2-3, the V gene TRBV6-5, with 11 bases lining up with TRBD2. V shed 4 bases, J shed 6 bases, and the junction held 6 bases outside the gene matches. CDR1 and CDR2 (germline): MNHEY, SVGAGI. This CDR3 comprises 15 residues. CDR3 coding DNA: TGTGCCAGCAGTTTACTAGCGGGAGAGGGGGATACGCAGTATTTT. Encoded protein: CASSLLAGEGDTQYF.

V and J are TRBV5-4 and TRBJ2-7, with TRBD2 matching 7 bases. The length of the CDR3 is 14 residues. The J segment lost 4 bases and the V segment lost 4 bases, leaving 8 bases of the junction unmatched. In germline, CDR1 is SGHNT, CDR2 YYREEE (reference sequence). The CDR3 is CASSAGGLVYEQYF. The CDR3, as DNA: TGTGCCAGCAGCGCCGGAGGACTAGTTTACGAGCAGTACTTC.

The CDR3 DNA sequence: TGTGCCAGCAGGACAGTTTCGGATGAAAAACTGTTTTTT. Amino acids: CASRTVSDEKLFF. This sequence joins TRBV6-5 and TRBJ1-4, with D maybe TRBD1 (5 bases). The CDR3 contains 13 residues. Per the germline V gene, CDR1 is MNHEY and CDR2 is SVGAGI. Trimming shortened V by 6 bases and J by 6 bases, and 11 bases separated the two germline ends.

V usage is TRBV16 and J usage is TRBJ2-5, with no clear D. Germline CDR1 KGHSY, CDR2 FQNENV. Deletions cut 1 base from V and 0 bases from J, with 6 bases between. CDR3 length equals 14 residues. In DNA, the CDR3 is TGTGCCAGCAGCCAATTTACGGACCAAGAGACCCAGTACTTC. It specifies CASSQFTDQETQYF.

The rearrangement links TRBV13 to TRBJ1-1, with 7 nucleotides matching TRBD1. J was trimmed by 3 bases and V by 5 bases; bases with no gene match: 3. Germline CDR1 PRHDT, CDR2 FYEKMQ (reference sequence). The CDR3 consists of 13 residues. CDR3 bases: TGTGCCAGCAGCCGGGACAGACACACTGAAGCTTTCTTT. It yields the protein CASSRDRHTEAFF.

The chain uses TRBV5-6 and TRBJ2-1; the D is unclear. Germline V gene data show CDR1 as SGHDT and CDR2 as YYEEEE. V lost 0 bases to trimming and J lost 9 bases, with 7 bases between them. This CDR3 comprises 12 residues. CDR3 DNA: TGTGCCAGCAGCTTGGGCGAAACTGAGCAGTTCTTC. Its protein is CASSLGETEQFF. Looking up the rest from reference TRBV5-6 and TRBJ2-1 gives the full variable domain: DAGVTQSPTHLIKTRGQQVTLRCSPKSGHDTVSWYQQALGQGPQFIFQYYEEEERQRGNFPDRFSGHQFPNYSSELNVNALLLGDSALYLCASSLGETEQFFGPGTRLTVL.

This clone was seen a handful of times. For the CDR3, the DNA is TGTGCCAGCAGTGAGCGGCCTAGCGGGACCCCGGGATACGAGCAGTACTTC. Translated: CASSERPSGTPGYEQYF. The chain uses TRBV2 and TRBJ2-7; 9 bases map to TRBD2. J lost 4 bases, V lost 3 bases, and 13 bases had no gene match. The CDR3 has 17 residues. CDR1 SNHLY and CDR2 FYNNEI come from the germline V gene.

In this sample, this clone is medium-sized. The J gene is TRBJ2-3, the V gene TRBV6-1, with TRBD2 matching over 9 bases. The CDR3 sequence is 15 residues long. The germline gives CDR1 MNHNS, CDR2 SASEGT. The V segment lost 2 bases and the J segment 0 bases; nucleotides outside the gene matches: 0. The CDR3 nucleotides read TGTGCCAGCAGTGAACTAGCGGGAAGCACAGATACGCAGTATTTT. Translation: CASSELAGSTDTQYF.

V gene TRBV25-1 combines with J gene TRBJ1-1; 8 nucleotides agree with TRBD1. Per germline, CDR1 MGHDK and CDR2 SYGVNS. This CDR3 comprises 16 residues. Germline trimming cut 1 base from V and 6 bases from J; bases unmatched to any gene: 10. The CDR3 nucleotides read TGTGCCAGCAGTGAATCTTCGAGACAGGGGAAATCTGAAGCTTTCTTT. It yields the protein CASSESSRQGKSEAFF.

This clone was recorded only once. CDR3 region: CASSSLGTASYEQYF. As DNA, the CDR3 is TGTGCCAGCAGTTCCCTCGGGACAGCCTCCTACGAGCAGTACTTC. V gene TRBV28 combines with J gene TRBJ2-7, with 7 bases lining up with TRBD1. V dropped 4 bases and J dropped 0; count of bases not matched to a gene: 6. The CDR3 contains 15 residues. The germline gives CDR1 MDHEN, CDR2 SYDVKM.

This clone was recorded only once. The chain couples TRBV5-1 to TRBJ2-7; no reliable D call. Trimming took off 4 bases at V and 4 bases at J, with 6 bases between the two ends. Germline V gene lookup returns CDR1 SGHRS and CDR2 YFSETQ. The CDR3 sequence is 11 residues long. In DNA, the CDR3 is TGCGCCAGCAGCGACGGGTACGAGCAGTACTTC. Its protein is CASSDGYEQYF.

V is TRBV4-3 and J is TRBJ2-5, with 7 positions matching TRBD1. The V segment lost 1 base and the J segment 5 bases; nucleotides outside the gene matches: 1. Germline V gene lookup returns CDR1 LGHNA and CDR2 YSLEER. The CDR3 loop spans 13 amino acids. This CDR3 is CASSQAQGETQYF. The CDR3 DNA is TGCGCCAGCAGCCAAGCACAGGGGGAGACCCAGTACTTC.

This chain links TRBV5-1 with TRBJ2-7; no clear D gene. The CDR3 length is 13 residues. From germline, CDR1 is SGHRS and CDR2 YFSETQ. CDR3 bases: TGCGCTACCAGCAATGGTCTAGGCAACGAGCAGTACTTC. Residues: CATSNGLGNEQYF.

The CDR3 DNA reads as TGTGCTAGTGGTTTGGTAGTGGGACAGGGGAACACCGGGGAGCTGTTTTTT. It is translated as CASGLVVGQGNTGELFF. The V and J genes are TRBV12-5 and TRBJ2-2, with 9 bases that match TRBD1. This CDR3 comprises 17 residues. The V gene's germline CDR1 is LGHNT and CDR2 FRNRAP. J was trimmed by 1 base and V by 0 bases; bases with no gene match: 3. Based on the CDR3 plus reference TRBV12-5 and TRBJ2-2, the full variable domain is DARVTQTPRHKVTEMGQEVTMRCQPILGHNTVFWYRQTMMQGLELLAYFRNRAPLDDSGMPKDRFSAEMPDATLATLKIQPSEPRDSAVYFCASGLVVGQGNTGELFFGEGSRLTVL.

The chain employs TRBV6-5 and TRBJ2-7; D perhaps matches TRBD2 (6 bases). Trimming took 1 base from V and 1 from J, leaving 11 bases between them. The CDR3 contains 15 residues. Germline loops: CDR1 MNHEY, CDR2 SVGAGI. CDR3 in DNA: TGTGCCAGCAGTTACTTCCGGGAGTCATCCTACGAGCAGTACTTC. It yields the protein CASSYFRESSYEQYF.

This sequence joins TRBV10-3 and TRBJ1-2; D is possibly TRBD1 (6 bases). From germline, CDR1 is ENHRY and CDR2 SYGVKD. V shed 3 bases and J shed 12 bases, with 14 bases lying between them. The length of the CDR3 is 12 residues. In DNA form, the CDR3 reads TGTGCCATCAGTGACCCCGGACAGAGGAACACCTTC. Amino acid sequence: CAISDPGQRNTF.

The J gene is TRBJ2-5, the V gene TRBV2; a weak D match, TRBD1 (6 bases). V lost 3 bases, J lost 5 bases, and 16 bases lay in between. The germline V gene has CDR1 SNHLY and CDR2 FYNNEI. The CDR3 consists of 15 residues. In DNA form, the CDR3 reads TGTGCCAGCAGTGATTGGGCAGGGGAGCAGGAGACCCAGTACTTC. This encodes CASSDWAGEQETQYF.

V is TRBV11-2 and J is TRBJ1-2; TRBD1 matches at 7 bases. There are 15 residues in the CDR3. Germline assignment: CDR1 SGHAT and CDR2 FQNNGV. V was clipped by 0 bases and J by 4 bases; unmatched bases: 5. This CDR3 reads CASSLDPTGVYGYTF. Written as DNA, the CDR3 is TGTGCCAGCAGCTTAGATCCAACAGGGGTCTATGGCTACACCTTC.